This entry lists 10 T cell receptor beta chains sequenced from one sample in a study of CD8 T cells in ankylosing spondylitis. A single record per CDR3 protein comes from TCRdb applying MiXCR to the 5' RACE reads. The sample has a few hundred thousand distinct CDR3 sequences; more than 15% are singletons. Sequenced: blood, either unsorted or a sorted T cell fraction (not recorded which). The origin of the receptors is a male donor with ankylosing spondylitis or in good health (not recorded which).

This chain links TRBV29-1 with TRBJ2-5; the D gene could be TRBD1 or TRBD2 (5 bases each). The CDR3 is 16 residues long. V was pared by 4 bases and J by 5 bases, with 23 bases between. CDR1 and CDR2 (germline): SQVTM, ANQGSEA. The CDR3 loop reads CSVVFLWDHFGETQYF. CDR3 nucleotide sequence: TGCAGCGTTGTTTTCCTCTGGGACCATTTTGGGGAGACCCAGTACTTC. Together with reference TRBV29-1 and TRBJ2-5, the CDR3 gives the full variable domain: SAVISQKPSRDICQRGTSLTIQCQVDSQVTMMFWYRQQPGQSLTLIATANQGSEATYESGFVIDKFPISRPNLTFSTLTVSNMSPEDSSIYLCSVVFLWDHFGETQYFGPGTRLLVL.

This clonotype was observed many times. The chain joins TRBV6-5 to TRBJ2-7; a possible D gene is TRBD2 (6 bases). The CDR3 extends over 16 amino acids. Trimming removed 4 bases at V and 3 bases at J, with 19 bases between. Germline V gene sequence: CDR1 MNHEY, CDR2 SVGAGI. The CDR3 sequence: CASSSYTRLGGYEQYF. The CDR3 DNA reads TGTGCCAGCAGTTCTTACACCAGACTAGGCGGCTACGAGCAGTACTTC.

The sample holds many counts of this clonotype. The V and J genes are TRBV18 and TRBJ2-6, with TRBD1 matching 10 bases. The CDR3 has 16 residues. Germline CDR1 is KGHSH and CDR2 is LQKENI. Losses at the gene ends were 1 base for V and 11 bases for J; bases not matched to a gene: 8. The CDR3 sequence: CASSPRRDRGFDVLTF. The CDR3 coding sequence is TGTGCCAGCTCACCACGACGGGACAGGGGTTTCGACGTCCTGACTTTC. Full variable domain (remainder filled in from reference TRBV18 and TRBJ2-6): NAGVMQNPRHLVRRRGQEARLRCSPMKGHSHVYWYRQLPEEGLKFMVYLQKENIIDESGMPKERFSAEFPKEGPSILRIQQVVRGDSAAYFCASSPRRDRGFDVLTFGAGSRLTVL.

A few counts support this clonotype. The gene calls are TRBV4-2 and TRBJ2-1; no definite D call. CDR3 length equals 14 residues. Per the germline V gene, CDR1 is LGHNA and CDR2 is YNFKEQ. Trimming left V 1 base short and J 8 bases short, with 12 bases between. The CDR3 sequence is CASSQGVGRYEQFF. The CDR3 coding sequence is TGTGCCAGCAGCCAAGGGGTAGGGCGGTATGAGCAGTTCTTC.

The CDR3 DNA is TGCGCCAGCAGCTTGCTAGCGGGAGGGCCGGAAAATGAGCAGTTCTTC. Its translation is CASSLLAGGPENEQFF. The chain combines TRBV5-1 with TRBJ2-1, with 12 bases identical to TRBD2. Germline lookup yields CDR1 SGHRS and CDR2 YFSETQ. The CDR3 consists of 16 residues. The ends lost 1 base at V and 7 bases at J; junction bases unmatched: 6.

The gene calls are TRBV5-5 and TRBJ2-7, with 10 bases aligning to TRBD1. Looked up from germline, CDR1 is SGHKS and CDR2 is YYEKEE (reference sequence). The CDR3 is 16 amino acids. The V gene end was trimmed by 0 bases and the J gene end by 8 bases; junction bases not matched to a gene: 11. The CDR3 here is CASSLGPGTGVLQQYF. CDR3 nucleotide sequence: TGTGCCAGCAGCTTGGGCCCGGGGACAGGGGTTTTACAGCAGTACTTC.

The table lists this clonotype with many counts. This chain joins TRBV7-9 and TRBJ2-7, with D unresolved. Trimming pared 3 bases from V and 4 bases from J, leaving 16 bases between. In germline, CDR1 is SEHNR, CDR2 FQNEAQ (reference sequence). The CDR3 covers 15 residues. Here the CDR3 DNA reads TGTGCCAGCAGCTTCCCGGACCGGTTGATATACGAGCAGTACTTC. This translates into CASSFPDRLIYEQYF.

This clonotype was counted at least ten times. The chain recombines TRBV7-2 with TRBJ2-7, with D possibly matching TRBD1 (5 bases). V gave up 1 base and J gave up 5 bases, with 15 bases separating them. The CDR3 has 15 amino acids. Germline assignment: CDR1 SGHTA and CDR2 FQGNSA. The CDR3 loop is CASSLGGRERDEQYF. The CDR3 DNA sequence: TGTGCCAGCAGCTTAGGGGGCAGGGAAAGGGACGAGCAGTACTTC.

The rearrangement uses TRBV11-2 and TRBJ2-5; D possibly corresponds to TRBD1 (6 bases). CDR3 length equals 14 residues. The ends were cut back, 3 bases at V and 1 base at J, with 9 bases in the middle. The germline V gene has CDR1 SGHAT and CDR2 FQNNGV. CDR3 region: CASSFPGVQETQYF. The CDR3 DNA reads TGTGCCAGCAGCTTCCCAGGGGTCCAAGAGACCCAGTACTTC.

The chain has TRBV28 and TRBJ1-6; D is unclear. The CDR3 covers 14 residues. Germline CDR1 is MDHEN and CDR2 is SYDVKM. V lost 2 bases and J lost 7, with 9 bases in between. The CDR3, as DNA: TGTGCCAGCAGTTTAGAGGGTAGGAATTCACCCCTCCACTTT. Its translation: CASSLEGRNSPLHF.